These 16 T cell receptor beta chains came from one sample sequenced in a study of cytomegalovirus exposure and HLA in healthy donors. The PCR ran on 60 Vbeta and 13 Jbeta primers. The repertoire was sequenced with immunoSEQ multiplex PCR; TCRdb's copy has only in-frame clones and lacks some. The table records about 140,000 clones, more than 75% of them present only once. What was sequenced was PBMCs. Every receptor here comes from a man between 18 and 29 years old in good health and CMV-seronegative.

The genes are TRBV5-1 and TRBJ1-4; 10 nucleotides match TRBD1. J gave up 4 bases and V 3 bases, and 3 bases lay outside the gene matches. Germline V lookup: CDR1 SGHRS, CDR2 YFSETQ. This CDR3 spans 15 amino acids. The CDR3: CASSSGQGLNEKLFF. CDR3 DNA sequence: TGCGCCAGCAGCTCGGGACAGGGGCTTAATGAAAAACTGTTTTTT. Combining the CDR3 with reference TRBV5-1 and TRBJ1-4 gives the whole variable domain KAGVTQTPRYLIKTRGQQVTLSCSPISGHRSVSWYQQTPGQGLQFLFEYFSETQRNKGNFPGRFSGRQFSNSRSEMNVSTLELGDSALYLCASSSGQGLNEKLFFGSGTQLSVL.

V and J are TRBV29-1 and TRBJ2-7; a possible D gene is TRBD1 (5 bases). Per the germline V gene, CDR1 is SQVTM and CDR2 is ANQGSEA. There are 12 residues in the CDR3. V gave up 6 bases and J gave up 0 bases, with 9 bases separating them. CDR3 bases: TGCAGCGTCCCAGGGTACTCCTACGAGCAGTACTTC. Translated: CSVPGYSYEQYF.

The chain recombines TRBV30 with TRBJ2-5; D perhaps matches TRBD1 (5 bases). Germline CDR1 reads GTSNPN; CDR2 reads SVGIG (reference sequence). V lost 1 base and J 10 bases, leaving 16 bases between the germline ends. This CDR3 contains 13 residues. CDR3 in DNA: TGTGCCTGGAGTGAAGGCAGGGTGGGCGTCCAGTACTTC. Protein sequence: CAWSEGRVGVQYF.

V usage is TRBV27 and J usage is TRBJ1-5; 8 bases fit TRBD1. The junction had 7 bases not matched to a gene; V was cut back by 6 bases and J by 3 bases. The CDR3 is 15 residues long. Germline CDR1 reads MNHEY; CDR2 reads SMNVEV (reference sequence). In DNA form, the CDR3 reads TGTGCCAGCAGGTTGACAGGGGCCAACAATCAGCCCCAGCATTTT. Amino acids: CASRLTGANNQPQHF.

The chain uses TRBV27 and TRBJ2-3; tentative D call: TRBD2 (6 bases). V shed 2 bases and J shed 3 bases, with 12 bases lying between them. The CDR3 consists of 15 residues. In germline, CDR1 is MNHEY, CDR2 SMNVEV (reference sequence). This CDR3 is CASSLDGGETDTQYF. Written as DNA, the CDR3 is TGTGCCAGCAGTTTAGACGGGGGTGAAACAGATACGCAGTATTTT.

The J gene is TRBJ1-3, the V gene TRBV5-1, with 11 bases that match TRBD1. Germline assignment: CDR1 SGHRS and CDR2 YFSETQ. The J segment lost 4 bases and the V segment lost 4 bases, leaving 10 bases of the junction unmatched. The length of the CDR3 is 17 residues. CDR3 protein: CASSLGDRGKVGNTIYF. CDR3 DNA: TGCGCCAGCAGCCTTGGGGACAGGGGGAAAGTCGGAAACACCATATATTTT.

The genes are TRBV6-1 and TRBJ1-1; possible D gene TRBD1, 6 bases. V was cut by 6 bases and J by 6 bases, with 14 bases left in between. Germline V lookup: CDR1 MNHNS, CDR2 SASEGT. This CDR3 is 13 amino acids long. The CDR3 DNA sequence: TGTGCCAGCAGACAACAGGGAACGGCTGAAGCTTTCTTT. Translated: CASRQQGTAEAFF.

In its sample, this clone was seen a few times. This sequence joins TRBV2 and TRBJ1-2; D uncertain. This CDR3 region has 13 residues. Looked up from germline, CDR1 is SNHLY and CDR2 is FYNNEI. Trimming took 0 bases from V and 4 from J, leaving 6 bases between them. The CDR3 loop reads CASSEAYSYGYTF. In DNA, the CDR3 is TGTGCCAGCAGTGAAGCCTACAGCTATGGCTACACCTTC.

The rearrangement links TRBV18 to TRBJ2-7; TRBD1 agrees at 9 bases. The CDR3 is made up of 14 amino acids. Germline assignment: CDR1 KGHSH and CDR2 LQKENI. V lost 3 bases and J lost 7; bases outside the gene matches: 7. Here the CDR3 reads CASSPLGQGREQYF. CDR3 sequence (DNA): TGTGCCAGCTCACCGTTGGGACAGGGTCGAGAGCAGTACTTC.

This chain joins TRBV30 and TRBJ1-4; 7 nucleotides align to TRBD1. The CDR3 covers 11 residues. V dropped 2 bases and J dropped 12; count of bases not matched to a gene: 3. Germline CDR1 GTSNPN, CDR2 SVGIG (reference sequence). The CDR3 DNA reads TGTGCCTGGAGTTTAACAGGGGAACTGTTTTTT. Translating gives CAWSLTGELFF.

The chain carries TRBV5-1 and TRBJ2-7; the match to TRBD1 covers 8 bases. The V gene's germline CDR1 is SGHRS and CDR2 YFSETQ. CDR3 length: 15 residues. V trimming: 2 bases; J trimming: 2 bases; junction bases outside the gene matches: 6. The DNA of the CDR3 is TGCGCCAGCAGCTTCTCCGGGACAGGAGCCTACGAGCAGTACTTC. It encodes CASSFSGTGAYEQYF.

V is TRBV16 and J is TRBJ1-2; D is possibly TRBD1 (6 bases). Trimming pared 1 base from V and 5 bases from J, leaving 17 bases between. The germline CDR1 and CDR2 sequences are KGHSY and FQNENV. The CDR3 length is 16 residues. CDR3: CASSQYDPTGDYGYTF. CDR3 DNA: TGTGCCAGCAGCCAATACGACCCGACAGGAGATTATGGCTACACCTTC.

V is TRBV7-2 and J is TRBJ1-4; possible D gene TRBD1, 5 bases. CDR1 and CDR2 from the germline V gene are SGHTA and FQGNSA. Trimming pared 1 base from V and 7 bases from J, leaving 13 bases between. The CDR3 covers 15 residues. The CDR3 is CASSLGAQGVEKLFF. The CDR3, as DNA: TGTGCCAGCAGCTTAGGGGCCCAAGGGGTTGAAAAACTGTTTTTT.

V gene TRBV7-9 combines with J gene TRBJ1-6; the match to TRBD1 covers 7 bases. The CDR3 spans 15 residues. J was trimmed by 14 bases and V by 5 bases; bases with no gene match: 15. CDR1 SEHNR and CDR2 FQNEAQ come from the germline V gene (reference sequence). CDR3 amino acids: CASSPSGTAKVALHF. In DNA, the CDR3 is TGTGCCAGCAGCCCCTCCGGGACAGCCAAAGTAGCCCTCCACTTT.

This clone was recorded a few times. V and J are TRBV5-1 and TRBJ2-1; 8 bases are shared with TRBD2. The ends lost 1 base at V and 10 bases at J; junction bases unmatched: 10. The CDR3 totals 15 residues. The germline CDR1 and CDR2 sequences are SGHRS and YFSETQ. This CDR3 reads CASSLSSRGGVEQFF. DNA for the CDR3: TGCGCCAGCAGCTTGTCATCCCGGGGGGGAGTGGAGCAGTTCTTC.

The chain's CDR3 is CATSRDRGNTEAFF. CDR3 DNA sequence: TGTGCCACCAGCAGAGATCGCGGAAACACTGAAGCTTTCTTT. This sequence joins TRBV15 and TRBJ1-1, with D hard to call. CDR3 size: 14 residues. V lost 0 bases and J lost 2, with 7 bases in between. Germline assignment: CDR1 LNHNV and CDR2 YYDKDF (reference sequence). Drawing the rest from reference TRBV15 and TRBJ1-1, the complete variable domain is DAMVIQNPRYQVTQFGKPVTLSCSQTLNHNVMYWYQQKSSQAPKLLFHYYDKDFNNEADTPDNFQSRRPNTSFCFLDIRSPGLGDTAMYLCATSRDRGNTEAFFGQGTRLTVV.